This TCR beta chain originates from a study of cytomegalovirus exposure and HLA in healthy donors. Overall study findings and caveats: Reports state that TCR beta sequences accurately predicted most subjects' HLA-A and HLA-B alleles. The authors listed approximately 160 TCR beta chains as cytomegalovirus-associated. A prior analysis recorded that most TCR beta V segments were productive about 87% or about 30% of the time. Clonal expansion was found to be greater in HLA-associated TCR beta chains than in equally common others in a later analysis.

The CDR3 runs to 16 residues. Unmatched junction bases numbered 12, after V lost 7 bases and J lost 5 bases. The germline V gene encodes CDR1 LNHDA and CDR2 SQIVND (reference sequence). As for this clone: Its antigen is unknown.

Primers for the PCR totalled 60 Vbeta and 13 Jbeta. The table came from immunoSEQ multiplex PCR; TCRdb's copy has only in-frame clones and leaves some out. There are 200,000 to 300,000 clones in the sample; about 81% occur only once, and 5% to 6% lies in the top ten. The rearrangement joins TRBV19 to TRBJ1-5; TRBD1 matches 9 bases. The sequence was obtained from a woman in her thirties or forties in good health and CMV-seropositive. Material for sequencing was PBMCs. CDR3 region: CASKEDRGTRHQPQHF. In DNA, the CDR3 is TGTGCCAGTAAGGAAGACAGGGGGACCCGCCATCAGCCCCAGCATTTT.